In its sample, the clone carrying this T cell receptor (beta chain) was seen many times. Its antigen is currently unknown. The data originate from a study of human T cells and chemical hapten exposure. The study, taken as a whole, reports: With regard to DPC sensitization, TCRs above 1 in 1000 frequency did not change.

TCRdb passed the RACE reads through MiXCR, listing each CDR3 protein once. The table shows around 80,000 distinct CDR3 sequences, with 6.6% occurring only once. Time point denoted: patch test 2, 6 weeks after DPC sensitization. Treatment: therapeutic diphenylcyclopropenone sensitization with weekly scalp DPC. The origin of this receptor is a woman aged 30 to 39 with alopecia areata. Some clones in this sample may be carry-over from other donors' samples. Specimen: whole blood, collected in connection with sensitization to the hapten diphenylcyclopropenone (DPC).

The CDR3 coding sequence is TGTGCCAGCAGCTTAGTTTCCCCCAACTATGGCTACACCTTC. Translated: CASSLVSPNYGYTF. The genes are TRBV11-2 and TRBJ1-2, with D unresolved. This CDR3 is built from 14 residues. Trimming removed 1 base from V and 2 bases from J, with 8 bases in between. Germline CDR1 SGHAT, CDR2 FQNNGV.